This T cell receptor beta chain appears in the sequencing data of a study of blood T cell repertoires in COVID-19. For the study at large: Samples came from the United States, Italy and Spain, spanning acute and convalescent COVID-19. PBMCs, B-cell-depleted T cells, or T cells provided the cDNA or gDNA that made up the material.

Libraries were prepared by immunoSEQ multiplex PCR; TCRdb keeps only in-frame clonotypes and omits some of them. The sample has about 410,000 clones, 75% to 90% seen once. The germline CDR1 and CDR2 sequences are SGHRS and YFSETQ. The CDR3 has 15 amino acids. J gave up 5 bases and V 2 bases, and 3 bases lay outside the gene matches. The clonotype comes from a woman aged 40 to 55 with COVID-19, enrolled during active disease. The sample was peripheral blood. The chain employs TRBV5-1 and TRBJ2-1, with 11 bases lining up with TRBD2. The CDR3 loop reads CASSLLAGENNEQFF. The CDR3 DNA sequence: TGCGCCAGCAGCTTACTAGCGGGAGAGAACAATGAGCAGTTCTTC.